Below, one T cell receptor beta chain is given with its context. What it recognizes is unknown. CDR1 is SNHLY, CDR2 FYNNEI, per germline. The CDR3 has 12 residues. V trimming: 7 bases; J trimming: 8 bases; junction bases outside the gene matches: 7. The data stem from a study of T cells in localized non-small cell lung cancer. Study-level findings and limits: Investigators sequenced only a single tumor region, leaving heterogeneity possible. T cell clonality was highest in uninvolved adjacent lung, above tumor.

Profiled with immunoSEQ multiplex PCR; TCRdb holds only in-frame clones, not every one. The repertoire consists of about 33,000 clones, with approximately 92% occurring once and the leading ten covering approximately 6.5%. The sample here was peripheral blood, taken before any cancer treatment. The sequence was collected from a female donor of 60 years or more with stage I lung adenocarcinoma. The genes are TRBV2 and TRBJ1-2; 7 bases align to TRBD1. The CDR3 sequence: CASKQGYWGYTF. The CDR3 nucleotides read TGTGCCAGCAAACAGGGGTATTGGGGCTACACCTTC. Based on the CDR3 plus reference TRBV2 and TRBJ1-2, the full variable domain is EPEVTQTPSHQVTQMGQEVILRCVPISNHLYFYWYRQILGQKVEFLVSFYNNEISEKSEIFDDQFSVERPDGSNFTLKIRSTKLEDSAMYFCASKQGYWGYTFGSGTRLTVV.